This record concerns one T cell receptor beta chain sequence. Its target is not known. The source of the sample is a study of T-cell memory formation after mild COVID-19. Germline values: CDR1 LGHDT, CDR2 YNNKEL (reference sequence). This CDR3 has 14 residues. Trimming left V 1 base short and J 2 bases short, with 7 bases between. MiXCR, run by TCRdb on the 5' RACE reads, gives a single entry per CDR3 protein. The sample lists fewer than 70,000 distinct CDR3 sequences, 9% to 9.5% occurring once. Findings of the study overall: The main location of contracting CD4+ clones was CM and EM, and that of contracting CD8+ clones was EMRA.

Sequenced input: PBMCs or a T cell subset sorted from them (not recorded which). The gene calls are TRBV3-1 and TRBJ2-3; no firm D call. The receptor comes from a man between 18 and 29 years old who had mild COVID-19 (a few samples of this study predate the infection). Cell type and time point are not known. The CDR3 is CASSQGLNTDTQYF. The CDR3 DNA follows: TGTGCCAGCAGCCAAGGACTTAACACAGATACGCAGTATTTT.